Shown below are 9 T cell receptor beta chains from a single sample sequenced in a study of graft-versus-host responses after intestinal transplantation. Their antigen targets remain unknown. The data were produced by immunoSEQ multiplex PCR, yet TCRdb's version contains in-frame clones alone and is incomplete. The repertoire holds around 89,000 clones, with about 90% as singletons. The material was unstimulated CD8+ T cells sorted from spleen or lymph node cells, obtained before transplant. Receptors originate from a human donor who was the organ donor for an intestinal transplant.

The chain is built from TRBV9 and TRBJ2-1, with D possibly TRBD2 on 6 matching bases. The length of the CDR3 is 12 residues. Trimming removed 2 bases at V and 10 bases at J, with 10 bases between. Germline V gene lookup returns CDR1 SGDLS and CDR2 YYNGEE. DNA for the CDR3: TGTGCCAGCAGCGTGAAGGAGGGGGAGCAGTTCTTC. Residues: CASSVKEGEQFF.

The J gene is TRBJ2-5, the V gene TRBV7-2, with TRBD2 matching over 9 bases. With 2 bases clipped from V and 3 bases from J, the junction kept 4 bases outside the gene matches. This CDR3 is 15 amino acids long. Germline V gene sequence: CDR1 SGHTA, CDR2 FQGNSA. The CDR3 loop reads CASSLNSGGKETQYF. The CDR3 DNA sequence: TGTGCCAGCAGCTTAAATAGCGGGGGTAAAGAGACCCAGTACTTC.

The chain carries TRBV30 and TRBJ2-1, with 15 bases lining up with TRBD2. Germline CDR1 and CDR2: GTSNPN and SVGIG (reference sequence). This CDR3 has 14 residues. The trim removed 5 bases at V and 9 bases at J, leaving 5 bases unmatched. The chain's CDR3 is CAWEGLAGGSEQFF. For the CDR3, the DNA is TGTGCCTGGGAGGGACTAGCGGGGGGAAGTGAGCAGTTCTTC.

The CDR3 reads CASSLKVLAHTWDTQYF. The CDR3 DNA reads TGTGCCAGCAGCTTAAAGGTCCTAGCACATACATGGGATACGCAGTATTTT. This chain links TRBV7-9 with TRBJ2-3; D is possibly TRBD2 (5 bases). Germline V gene lookup returns CDR1 SEHNR and CDR2 FQNEAQ (reference sequence). The CDR3 spans 17 residues. Trimming stripped 2 bases from V and 6 bases from J, with 21 bases between.

The chain combines TRBV6-1 with TRBJ2-5; no firm D call. Germline V gives CDR1 MNHNS, CDR2 SASEGT. V dropped 1 base and J dropped 10 bases, with 7 bases sitting between them. CDR3 length: 11 residues. The CDR3: CASSEGSGQYF. The DNA of the CDR3 is TGTGCCAGCAGTGAAGGTTCGGGCCAGTACTTC.

J is TRBJ2-7 and V is TRBV30, with 7 bases aligning to TRBD2. The trim removed 6 bases at V and 4 bases at J, leaving 3 bases unmatched. The length of the CDR3 is 11 residues. The germline CDR1 and CDR2 sequences are GTSNPN and SVGIG (reference sequence). CDR3 amino acids: CACQAGYEQYF. CDR3 nucleotide sequence: TGTGCCTGTCAAGCGGGGTACGAGCAGTACTTC.

In DNA form, the CDR3 reads TGTGCCAGCAGCTTAATTCAAGCGGACGAGCAGTACTTC. Translated, it gives CASSLIQADEQYF. The V and J genes are TRBV7-9 and TRBJ2-7; the D gene is possibly TRBD2 (5 bases). Germline V gene lookup returns CDR1 SEHNR and CDR2 FQNEAQ (reference sequence). This CDR3 spans 13 amino acids. V lost 2 bases and J lost 5, with 10 bases in between.

This sequence joins TRBV7-9 and TRBJ2-1; TRBD2 matches at 9 bases. The CDR3 length is 17 residues. In germline, CDR1 is SEHNR, CDR2 FQNEAQ (reference sequence). Trimming at V came to 1 base and at J to 3 bases, leaving 7 bases not matched to a gene. CDR3 sequence: CASSLVQRGVNYNEQFF. The DNA for the CDR3 is TGTGCCAGCAGCTTAGTTCAGCGGGGGGTGAACTACAATGAGCAGTTCTTC.

The gene calls are TRBV7-3 and TRBJ2-1; 8 bases agree with TRBD2. After removal of 5 bases from V and 5 bases from J, the junction contained 11 bases not matched to a gene. CDR1 and CDR2 from the germline V gene are SGHTA and FQGTGA. The CDR3 length is 16 residues. The CDR3 loop reads CASSPEIAGHNNEQFF. CDR3 nucleotide sequence: TGTGCCAGCAGCCCCGAGATAGCGGGACACAACAATGAGCAGTTCTTC.